What follows is one TCR beta chain and its context. Antigen unknown. CDR3 length: 12 amino acids. Germline CDR1 reads DFQATT; CDR2 reads SNEGSKA (reference sequence). The entry originates in a study of T cells expressing NK-cell markers. TCRdb re-called the 5' RACE reads; one entry per CDR3 protein, DNA not given. This sample contains over 150,000 distinct CDR3 sequences. General study findings and limits: Of the CD8+ T cells in about 6 donors, about 1.0-7.0% belonged to dominant NKG2C+ clonotypes.

V and J are TRBV20-1 and TRBJ2-7; the TRBD1 assignment by TCRdb is unverifiable without DNA. The receptor was derived from a woman aged 50 to 65 in good health. Sequences were obtained from blood T cells: a sorted CD56 or NKG2C T cell subset, CD4+ or CD8+ T cells, or bulk PBMC T cells (not recorded which). This CDR3 is CSAGDGIYEQYF.